These 22 T cell receptor beta chains were sequenced from one sample in a study of regulatory T cells in long-lasting Graves disease (dated by TCRdb to about 2021). Library creation used multiplex PCR. The sequencing machine was an Illumina HiSeq 4000. TCR beta libraries were built with iRepertoire HTBI primers and Arm-PCR amplification of CDR3 regions. TCRdb's own reprocessing of the public reads used fastp at Q25 and MiXCR and kept productive beta chains. Merged by CDR3 protein, the rows form single entries marked with the most common genes and DNA. In all, the sample holds approximately 470,000 distinct CDR3 sequences, and 15% to 20% of those were seen once. 10% to 15% of the sample is taken by the ten largest. The sample's time point label, decoded: newly diagnosed GD, antithyroid drugs for less than 3 months. For both TCR sequencing and RNA sequencing, RNA was extracted from PBMCs in TRIzol. This sample was shared with a second study, whose subject was T cells in Graves' hyperthyroidism and ophthalmopathy.

The sequencing here drew on peripheral blood mononuclear cells (PBMCs), taken at new diagnosis, from a patient treated with antithyroid drugs. These receptors all stem from a man aged 35 to 55 with Graves disease. Donor details come from another sample of the same person, matched by shared clones.

To note about this clonotype: Because it lacks the conserved phenylalanine or tryptophan at the end, this CDR3 is likely a read error. The genes are TRBV20-1 and TRBJ1-2, with a tentative D call TRBD1 (5 bases). The CDR3 has 14 residues. Germline CDR1 DFQATT, CDR2 SNEGSKA (reference sequence). V gave up 1 base and J gave up 4 bases, with 13 bases separating them. The CDR3 loop is CSARGTPLGYGYTS. The CDR3 DNA reads as TGCAGTGCTAGAGGGACACCACTGGGCTATGGCTACACCTCC.

In this sample, this clonotype turned up many times. The rearrangement links TRBV30 to TRBJ1-2, with D maybe TRBD1 (5 bases). The CDR3 has 13 amino acids. Germline loops: CDR1 GTSNPN, CDR2 SVGIG (reference sequence). V dropped 0 bases and J dropped 5 bases, with 10 bases sitting between them. The CDR3 DNA reads TGTGCCTGGAGTGTTGGGGCAGGGTATGGCTACACCTTC. This translates into CAWSVGAGYGYTF.

The sample holds many counts of this clonotype. The rearrangement links TRBV7-8 to TRBJ2-1, with TRBD2 identical over 12 bases. There are 16 residues in the CDR3. Germline V gene lookup returns CDR1 SGHVS and CDR2 FQNEAQ. The trim removed 2 bases at V and 7 bases at J, leaving 6 bases unmatched. CDR3: CASSLSGTSGPNEQFF. DNA for the CDR3: TGTGCCAGCAGCTTATCCGGGACTAGCGGGCCAAATGAGCAGTTCTTC.

There are many counts of this clonotype. V usage is TRBV20-1 and J usage is TRBJ1-1; TRBD1 might be the D (5 bases). V was trimmed by 3 bases and J by 1 base, leaving 15 bases between them. The length of the CDR3 is 15 residues. Germline V CDR1 and CDR2: DFQATT, SNEGSKA (reference sequence). The CDR3 loop reads CSASSWSGPNTEAFF. CDR3 bases: TGCAGTGCTAGTAGCTGGTCAGGGCCGAACACTGAAGCTTTCTTT.

The chain joins TRBV27 to TRBJ2-7; 12 nucleotides line up with TRBD2. This CDR3 region has 15 residues. The junction had 6 bases not matched to a gene; V was cut back by 5 bases and J by 4 bases. Germline CDR1 MNHEY, CDR2 SMNVEV (reference sequence). In DNA form, the CDR3 reads TGTGCCAGCAGTCAGACTAGCGGGAGATATTACGAGCAGTACTTC. This translates into CASSQTSGRYYEQYF.

This clonotype was detected many times. J is TRBJ1-2 and V is TRBV9, with D possibly TRBD1 on 5 matching bases. Deletions cut 5 bases from V and 6 bases from J, with 8 bases between. The CDR3 extends over 11 amino acids. Germline CDR1 reads SGDLS; CDR2 reads YYNGEE. The CDR3 DNA follows: TGTGCCAGCAGAAGGGACCATGGCTACACCTTC. Translating gives CASRRDHGYTF.

This clonotype was seen ten or more times. The V call is TRBV5-5, the J call TRBJ2-7; D is unresolved. The CDR3 is 14 residues long. Per germline, CDR1 SGHKS and CDR2 YYEKEE (reference sequence). Trimming cost V 3 bases and J 6 bases, with 16 bases left between them. In nucleotides, the CDR3 is TGTGCCAGCAGCTATACTTATGAGTCTCGCGAGCAGTACTTC. Protein product: CASSYTYESREQYF.

This clonotype was seen just once. CDR3 coding DNA: TGTGCCTGGAGTGTAAATTTGGCCACTGAAGCTTTCTTT. Translation: CAWSVNLATEAFF. V and J are TRBV30 and TRBJ1-1; D gene unclear. V dropped 0 bases and J dropped 4 bases, with 9 bases sitting between them. Per the germline V gene, CDR1 is GTSNPN and CDR2 is SVGIG (reference sequence). CDR3 length equals 13 residues.

There are many counts of this clonotype. The chain uses TRBV18 and TRBJ1-1; no clear D. The CDR3 is 12 residues long. V was trimmed by 5 bases and J by 1 base, leaving 5 bases between them. Per the germline V gene, CDR1 is KGHSH and CDR2 is LQKENI. The CDR3 reads CASSDQNTEAFF. CDR3 sequence (DNA): TGTGCCAGCTCAGATCAGAACACTGAAGCTTTCTTT.

This clonotype was seen repeatedly, ten times or more. This chain links TRBV5-4 with TRBJ2-7; TRBD2 matches 7 bases. The junction had 8 bases not matched to a gene; V was cut back by 0 bases and J by 5 bases. Looked up from germline, CDR1 is SGHNT and CDR2 is YYREEE (reference sequence). The CDR3 runs 15 residues. The CDR3 region has the DNA TGTGCCAGCAGCTTGGAGGGCGGGAGCCCCCACGAGCAGTACTTC. Its translation: CASSLEGGSPHEQYF. Using reference TRBV5-4 and TRBJ2-7 for the parts outside the CDR3, the full variable domain is ETGVTQSPTHLIKTRGQQVTLRCSSQSGHNTVSWYQQALGQGPQFIFQYYREEENGRGNFPPRFSGLQFPNYSSELNVNALELDDSALYLCASSLEGGSPHEQYFGPGTRLTVT.

The table lists this clonotype with a few counts. This sequence joins TRBV5-1 and TRBJ2-2; maybe TRBD2 (7 bases). Germline CDR1 is SGHRS and CDR2 is YFSETQ. This CDR3 region has 18 residues. Trimming pared 2 bases from V and 1 base from J, leaving 18 bases between. CDR3 sequence: CASSLRGPGGLNTGELFF. Here the CDR3 DNA reads TGCGCCAGCAGCTTAAGGGGTCCCGGGGGGCTGAACACCGGGGAGCTGTTTTTT.

Comments on this clonotype: Possible read error: a much larger clone is one base away. CDR3 nucleotide sequence: TGCAGCGCTGCCAGTAAAGGCACAGATACGCAGTATTTT. As protein: CSAASKGTDTQYF. The rearrangement uses TRBV29-1 and TRBJ2-3; D not resolved. The CDR3 is 13 residues long. CDR1 SQVTM and CDR2 ANQGSEA come from the germline V gene. Trimming stripped 7 bases from V and 1 base from J, with 12 bases between.

This clonotype occurred many times. The chain joins TRBV5-1 to TRBJ2-1; no clear D. Trimming cost V 4 bases and J 0 bases, with 14 bases left between them. Germline V CDR1 and CDR2: SGHRS, YFSETQ. This CDR3 region has 16 residues. The CDR3 loop reads CASSASILSSYNEQFF. The CDR3 nucleotides are TGCGCCAGCAGCGCCAGTATTTTGAGCTCCTACAATGAGCAGTTCTTC.

This clonotype was observed a handful of times. A junction boundary mismatches the germline segment, possibly from a read error. The chain joins TRBV7-3 to TRBJ2-3; TRBD1 or TRBD2 may be the D gene (5 bases each). The length of the CDR3 is 17 residues. Germline V gene sequence: CDR1 SGHTA, CDR2 FQGTGA. CDR3 nucleotides: TGTGCCAGCAGCTCCCGGGGATCGGTTCCTAGCACAGGTACGCAGTATTTT. Translation: CASSSRGSVPSTGTQYF.

This clonotype has at least ten counts. The V and J genes are TRBV20-1 and TRBJ2-7, with 10 bases matching TRBD2. This CDR3 comprises 15 residues. The J segment lost 2 bases and the V segment lost 0 bases, leaving 4 bases of the junction unmatched. The germline V gene encodes CDR1 DFQATT and CDR2 SNEGSKA (reference sequence). CDR3 sequence (DNA): TGCAGTGCTAGAGATCCCCTAGCGGGGGCCTACGAGCAGTACTTC. Its protein product is CSARDPLAGAYEQYF.

The chain joins TRBV5-1 to TRBJ1-1, with 10 bases matching TRBD1. The V and J ends lost 4 bases and 1 base, in that order; junction bases with no gene match: 4. Germline V CDR1 and CDR2: SGHRS, YFSETQ. The CDR3 is 15 residues long. The CDR3: CASSPDRGTNTEAFF. DNA of the CDR3: TGCGCCAGCAGCCCGGACAGGGGGACGAACACTGAAGCTTTCTTT.

There are many counts of this clonotype. This chain joins TRBV10-3 and TRBJ2-7, with D perhaps TRBD1 (6 bases). Germline V gene lookup returns CDR1 ENHRY and CDR2 SYGVKD. V was pared by 6 bases and J by 5 bases, with 17 bases between. The CDR3 is 14 residues long. CDR3 sequence reads: CAISIAGVGDEQYF. The CDR3 DNA reads as TGTGCCATCAGCATTGCAGGGGTAGGCGACGAGCAGTACTTC.

Remarks on this clonotype: The final CDR3 position lacks the conserved phenylalanine or tryptophan, pointing to a likely read error. The gene calls are TRBV12-3 or TRBV12-4 and TRBJ2-5; maybe TRBD2 (6 bases). The CDR3 contains 15 residues. Deletions cut 6 bases from V and 1 base from J, with 15 bases between. In nucleotides, the CDR3 is TGTGCCAGCAGCCCATTTCGGGGGTTCCAAGAGACCCAGTACTCC. This translates into CASSPFRGFQETQYS.

Many counts were recorded for this clonotype. The V call is TRBV5-1, the J call TRBJ2-3; TRBD2 is a possible D gene (5 bases). Germline V gene lookup returns CDR1 SGHRS and CDR2 YFSETQ. The CDR3 is 15 amino acids. The germline V and J ends were trimmed by 5 bases and 4 bases, with 17 bases remaining between them. The CDR3 sequence: CASSWNTRVPDTQYF. The CDR3 nucleotides are TGCGCCAGCAGTTGGAATACGAGGGTTCCAGATACGCAGTATTTT. Looking up the rest from reference TRBV5-1 and TRBJ2-3 gives the full variable domain: KAGVTQTPRYLIKTRGQQVTLSCSPISGHRSVSWYQQTPGQGLQFLFEYFSETQRNKGNFPGRFSGRQFSNSRSEMNVSTLELGDSALYLCASSWNTRVPDTQYFGPGTRLTVL.

This clonotype was counted many times. The rearrangement joins TRBV7-8 to TRBJ2-3; 10 nucleotides match TRBD2. The CDR3 runs to 18 residues. The trim removed 5 bases at V and 0 bases at J, leaving 11 bases unmatched. Germline V gives CDR1 SGHVS, CDR2 FQNEAQ. CDR3 sequence: CASSPLAGGPPSTDTQYF. The CDR3 bases are TGTGCCAGCAGCCCCTTAGCGGGAGGCCCCCCTAGCACAGATACGCAGTATTTT.

This clonotype was counted at least ten times. The chain links TRBV7-2 to TRBJ2-3; TRBD2 agrees at 11 bases. The assigned J gene may be wrong: the sequence end matches TRBJ2-1 better. The germline CDR1 and CDR2 sequences are SGHTA and FQGNSA. The CDR3 totals 14 residues. The CDR3 loop reads CASSRTSGSPLQFF. The CDR3 coding sequence is TGTGCCAGCAGCCGGACTAGCGGGTCACCACTGCAGTTCTTC.

This clonotype was counted ten times or more. This chain joins TRBV3-1 and TRBJ2-5, with D unresolved. Per germline, CDR1 LGHDT and CDR2 YNNKEL (reference sequence). This CDR3 region has 16 residues. V was clipped by 0 bases and J by 7 bases, with 18 bases between them. The CDR3 spells CASSQEYRREEGTQYF. The CDR3, as DNA: TGTGCCAGCAGCCAAGAATATCGCCGAGAAGAAGGGACCCAGTACTTC.